The clone carrying this T cell receptor beta chain was counted between two and nine times. As yet, its antigen is unknown. Primed by a sample-barcoded 5' primer and a J-beta primer mix, a second PCR proceeded for 7 to 11 cycles. TCRdb processed the 5' RACE reads anew with MiXCR; each CDR3 protein has one entry. There are over 1,500,000 distinct CDR3 sequences in the sample; approximately 50% occur only once, and over 2% lies in the top ten. The entry originates in a study of blood T cells in healthy people across ages. Study-wide context: For every two T cells, template switching captured about one barcoded beta molecule. Points from the study as a whole: With donor CMV status unknown, expanded clonotype changes were possibly confounded.

The CDR3 is 15 amino acids. Trimming pared 1 base from V and 3 bases from J, leaving 10 bases between. Germline CDR1 is MNHNY and CDR2 is SVGAGI (reference sequence). The TCR comes from a middle-aged woman in good health. The chain couples TRBV6-6 to TRBJ1-5; D is ambiguous. The sample consisted of blood. The CDR3 loop reads CASSYLTGSNQPQHF. For the CDR3, the DNA is TGTGCCAGCAGTTACTTGACCGGGTCCAATCAGCCCCAGCATTTT.